The clone carrying this T cell receptor (beta chain) was recorded a few times. As yet, its antigen is unknown. cDNA synthesis used the whole RNA isolate, giving expressed TCRB sequences. Measured with immunoSEQ multiplex PCR; TCRdb has only the in-frame clones, and not every one. The sample shows approximately 170,000 clones, approximately 8.4% of them seen only once. V gave up 2 bases and J gave up 4 bases; unmatched junction bases: 8. In germline, CDR1 is KGHSH, CDR2 LQKENI. The CDR3 loop spans 16 amino acids. This specimen comes from a study of beta chain features in type 1 diabetes. Study-level points and caveats: There was a moderate but significant shortening of TCRB CDR3s in all four CD4+ subsets of Type 1 diabetes patients.

Sequencing input: central memory CD4+ T cells from blood. This sequence originates from a young woman in good health. This chain joins TRBV18 and TRBJ2-5; 9 positions agree with TRBD1. DNA for the CDR3: TGTGCCAGCTCACCAGGGACAGGGACGTCGGGAGAGACCCAGTACTTC. It translates to CASSPGTGTSGETQYF.